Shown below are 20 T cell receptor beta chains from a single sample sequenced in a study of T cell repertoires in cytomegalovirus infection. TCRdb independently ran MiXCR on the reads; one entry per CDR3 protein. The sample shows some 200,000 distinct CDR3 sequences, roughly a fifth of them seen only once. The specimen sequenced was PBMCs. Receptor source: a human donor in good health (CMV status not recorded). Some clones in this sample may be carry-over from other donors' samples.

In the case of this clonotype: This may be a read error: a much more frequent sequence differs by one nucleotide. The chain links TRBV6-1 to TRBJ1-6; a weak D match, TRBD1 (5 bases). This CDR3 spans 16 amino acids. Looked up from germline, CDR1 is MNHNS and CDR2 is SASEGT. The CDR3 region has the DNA TGTCCCAGCAGTGAGAGGGTTTCAGGGAAGAGTTCACCCCTCCACTTT. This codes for CPSSERVSGKSSPLHF.

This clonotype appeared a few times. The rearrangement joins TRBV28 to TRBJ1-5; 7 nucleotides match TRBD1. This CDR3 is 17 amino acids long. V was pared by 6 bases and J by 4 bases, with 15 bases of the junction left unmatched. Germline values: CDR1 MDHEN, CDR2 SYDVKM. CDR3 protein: CASRRQQGNPRNQPQHF. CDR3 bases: TGTGCCAGCAGACGTCAACAGGGGAACCCTAGGAATCAGCCCCAGCATTTT.

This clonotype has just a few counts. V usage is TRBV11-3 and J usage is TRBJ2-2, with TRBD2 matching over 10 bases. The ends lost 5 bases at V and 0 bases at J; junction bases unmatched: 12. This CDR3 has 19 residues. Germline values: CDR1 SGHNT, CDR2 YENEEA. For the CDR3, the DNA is TGTGCCAGCAGCCCCCGGACTAGCGGCCGAATTGCGAACACCGGGGAGCTGTTTTTT. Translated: CASSPRTSGRIANTGELFF.

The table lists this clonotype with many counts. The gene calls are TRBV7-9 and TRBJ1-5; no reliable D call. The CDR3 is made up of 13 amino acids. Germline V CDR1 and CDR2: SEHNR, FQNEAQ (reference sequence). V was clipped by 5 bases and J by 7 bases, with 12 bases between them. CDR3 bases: TGTGCCAGCAGCCAATACGTGGGCCAGCCCCAGCATTTT. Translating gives CASSQYVGQPQHF.

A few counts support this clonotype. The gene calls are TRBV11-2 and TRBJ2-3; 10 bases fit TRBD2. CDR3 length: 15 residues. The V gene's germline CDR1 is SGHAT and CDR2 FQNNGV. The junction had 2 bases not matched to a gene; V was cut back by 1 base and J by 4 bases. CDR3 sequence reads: CASSLGGTSADTQYF. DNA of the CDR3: TGTGCCAGCAGCTTAGGAGGGACTAGCGCAGATACGCAGTATTTT.

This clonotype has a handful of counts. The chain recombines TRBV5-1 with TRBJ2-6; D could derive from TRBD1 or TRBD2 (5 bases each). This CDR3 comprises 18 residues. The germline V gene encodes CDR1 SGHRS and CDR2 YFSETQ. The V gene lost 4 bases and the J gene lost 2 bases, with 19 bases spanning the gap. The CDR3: CASSRPGTTDTGANVLTF. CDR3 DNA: TGCGCCAGCAGCCGACCCGGGACCACGGACACTGGGGCCAACGTCCTGACTTTC.

The CDR3 nucleotides are TGTGCCAGCAGTGTAAAGGGGGGTGGTGGGAACGAGCAGTACTTC. Amino acids: CASSVKGGGGNEQYF. This sequence joins TRBV7-2 and TRBJ2-7; the D call may be TRBD1 or TRBD2 (6 bases each). Per germline, CDR1 SGHTA and CDR2 FQGNSA. CDR3 size: 15 residues. The V and J ends lost 6 bases and 5 bases respectively, with 20 bases between them.

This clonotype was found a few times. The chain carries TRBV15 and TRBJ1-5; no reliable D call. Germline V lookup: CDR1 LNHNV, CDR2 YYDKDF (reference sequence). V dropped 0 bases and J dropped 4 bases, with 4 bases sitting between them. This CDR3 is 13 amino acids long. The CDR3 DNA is TGTGCCACCAGCAGAGATAGAAATCAGCCCCAGCATTTT. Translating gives CATSRDRNQPQHF.

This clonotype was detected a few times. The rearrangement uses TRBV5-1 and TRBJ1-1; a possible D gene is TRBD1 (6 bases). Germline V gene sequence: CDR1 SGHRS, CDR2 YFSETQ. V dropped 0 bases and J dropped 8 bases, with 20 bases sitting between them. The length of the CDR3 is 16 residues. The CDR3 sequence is CASSLDVSRGTIEAFF. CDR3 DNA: TGCGCCAGCAGCTTGGATGTGTCTAGGGGGACAATAGAAGCTTTCTTT. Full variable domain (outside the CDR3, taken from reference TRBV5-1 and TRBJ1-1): KAGVTQTPRYLIKTRGQQVTLSCSPISGHRSVSWYQQTPGQGLQFLFEYFSETQRNKGNFPGRFSGRQFSNSRSEMNVSTLELGDSALYLCASSLDVSRGTIEAFFGQGTRLTVV.

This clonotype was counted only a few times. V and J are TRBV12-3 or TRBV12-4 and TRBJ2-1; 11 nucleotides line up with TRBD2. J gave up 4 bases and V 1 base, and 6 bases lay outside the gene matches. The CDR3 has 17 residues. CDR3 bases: TGTGCCAGCAGTTTAGAACTACTAGCGGGGGCTTACAATGAGCAGTTCTTC. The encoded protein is CASSLELLAGAYNEQFF.

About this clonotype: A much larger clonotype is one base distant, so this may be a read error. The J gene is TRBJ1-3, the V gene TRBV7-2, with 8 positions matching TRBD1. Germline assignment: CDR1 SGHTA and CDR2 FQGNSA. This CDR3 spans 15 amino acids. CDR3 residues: CASSLADRAGTTIYF. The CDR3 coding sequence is TGTGCCAGCAGCTTAGCGGACAGGGCTGGAACCACCATATATTTT. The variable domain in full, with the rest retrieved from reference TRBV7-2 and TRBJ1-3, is GAGVSQSPSNKVTEKGKDVELRCDPISGHTALYWYRQSLGQGLEFLIYFQGNSAPDKSGLPSDRFSAERTGGSVSTLTIQRTQQEDSAVYLCASSLADRAGTTIYFGEGSWLTVV.

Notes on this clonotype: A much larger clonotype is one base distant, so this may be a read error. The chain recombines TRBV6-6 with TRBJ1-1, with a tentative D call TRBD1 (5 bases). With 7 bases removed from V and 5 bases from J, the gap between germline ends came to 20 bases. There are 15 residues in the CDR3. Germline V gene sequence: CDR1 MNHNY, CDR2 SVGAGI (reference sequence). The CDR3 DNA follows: TGTGCCAGCACTGTGATTGGGGGTCGGTGGACTGAAGCTTTCTTT. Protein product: CASTVIGGRWTEAFF.

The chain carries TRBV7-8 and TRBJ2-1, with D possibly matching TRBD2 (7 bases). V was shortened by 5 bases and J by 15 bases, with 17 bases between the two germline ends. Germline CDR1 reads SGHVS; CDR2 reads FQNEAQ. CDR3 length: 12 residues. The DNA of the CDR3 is TGTGCCAGCAGCGATCGGACGGGGGGCCTGTTCTTC. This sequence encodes CASSDRTGGLFF.

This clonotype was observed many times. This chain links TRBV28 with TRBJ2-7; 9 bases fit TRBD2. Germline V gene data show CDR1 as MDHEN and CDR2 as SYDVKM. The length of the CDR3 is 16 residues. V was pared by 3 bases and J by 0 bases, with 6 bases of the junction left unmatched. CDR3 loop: CASSFRLAELSYEQYF. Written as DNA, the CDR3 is TGTGCCAGCAGTTTTCGACTAGCGGAGCTCTCCTACGAGCAGTACTTC.

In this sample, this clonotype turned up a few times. CDR3 in amino acids: CASSEVRDAGELFF. CDR3 DNA sequence: TGTGCCAGCAGTGAAGTGAGGGACGCCGGGGAGCTGTTTTTT. The chain combines TRBV6-1 with TRBJ2-2, with D perhaps TRBD1 or TRBD2 (5 bases each). V lost 1 base and J 6 bases, leaving 9 bases between the germline ends. Germline assignment: CDR1 MNHNS and CDR2 SASEGT. CDR3 length equals 14 residues.

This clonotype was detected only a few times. The CDR3 DNA follows: TGTGCCAGCAGCTTGGTCCAGGGCGCACACGAGCAGTACTTC. Translated, it gives CASSLVQGAHEQYF. The rearrangement links TRBV5-4 to TRBJ2-7; weak D call: TRBD1 (5 bases). Germline assignment: CDR1 SGHNT and CDR2 YYREEE (reference sequence). The CDR3 is 14 residues long. The V end was cut by 0 bases, the J end by 5 bases, with 12 bases between.

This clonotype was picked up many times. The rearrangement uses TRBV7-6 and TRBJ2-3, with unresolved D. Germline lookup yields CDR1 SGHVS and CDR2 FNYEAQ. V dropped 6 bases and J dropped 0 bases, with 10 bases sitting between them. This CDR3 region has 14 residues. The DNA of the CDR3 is TGTGCCAGCAGTTCCCGACGGAGCACAGATACGCAGTATTTT. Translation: CASSSRRSTDTQYF.

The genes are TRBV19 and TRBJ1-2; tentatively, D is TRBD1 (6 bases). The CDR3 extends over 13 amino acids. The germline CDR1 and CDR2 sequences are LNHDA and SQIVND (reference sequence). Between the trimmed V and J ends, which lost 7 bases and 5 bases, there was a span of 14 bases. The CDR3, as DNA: TGTGCCAGTATGGTGACAGGAGGATATGGCTACACCTTC. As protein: CASMVTGGYGYTF.

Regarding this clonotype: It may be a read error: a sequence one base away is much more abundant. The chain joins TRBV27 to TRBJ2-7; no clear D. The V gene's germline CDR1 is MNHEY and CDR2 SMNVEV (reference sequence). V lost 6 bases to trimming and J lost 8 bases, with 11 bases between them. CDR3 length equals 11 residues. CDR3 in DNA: TGTGCCAGCAGGGGGTGGTACCAGCAGTACTTC. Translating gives CASRGWYQQYF.

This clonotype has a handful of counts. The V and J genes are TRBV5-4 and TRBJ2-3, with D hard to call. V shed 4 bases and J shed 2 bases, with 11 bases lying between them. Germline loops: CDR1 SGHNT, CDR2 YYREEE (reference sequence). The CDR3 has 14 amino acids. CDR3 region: CASSRTVYTDTQYF. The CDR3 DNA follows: TGTGCCAGCAGCCGCACAGTCTACACAGATACGCAGTATTTT.